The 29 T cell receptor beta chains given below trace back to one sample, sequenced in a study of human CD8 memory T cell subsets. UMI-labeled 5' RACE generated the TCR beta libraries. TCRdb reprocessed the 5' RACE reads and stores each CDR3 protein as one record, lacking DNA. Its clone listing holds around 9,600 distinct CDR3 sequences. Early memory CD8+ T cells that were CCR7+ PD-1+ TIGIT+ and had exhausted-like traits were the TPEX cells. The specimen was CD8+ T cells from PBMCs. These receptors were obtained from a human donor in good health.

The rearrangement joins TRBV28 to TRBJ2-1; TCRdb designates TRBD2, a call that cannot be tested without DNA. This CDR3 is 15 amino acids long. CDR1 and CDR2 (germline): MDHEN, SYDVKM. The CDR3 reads CASRSRAGNYNEQFF.

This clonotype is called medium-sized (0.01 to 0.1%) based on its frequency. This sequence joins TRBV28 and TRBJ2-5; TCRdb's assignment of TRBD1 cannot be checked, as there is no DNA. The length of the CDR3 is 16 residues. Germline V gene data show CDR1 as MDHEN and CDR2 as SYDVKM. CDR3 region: CASSFLGTGLEETQYF.

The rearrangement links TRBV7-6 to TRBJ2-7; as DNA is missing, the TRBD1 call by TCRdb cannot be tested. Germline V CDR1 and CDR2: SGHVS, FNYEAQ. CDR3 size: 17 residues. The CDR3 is CASSWDRGSPPTYEQYF.

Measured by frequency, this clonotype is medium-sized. The CDR3: CASSQDRGTGSRDGYTF. This chain connects TRBV4-3 to TRBJ1-2; as DNA is missing, the TRBD1 call by TCRdb cannot be tested. The germline V gene has CDR1 LGHNA and CDR2 YSLEER. This CDR3 comprises 17 residues.

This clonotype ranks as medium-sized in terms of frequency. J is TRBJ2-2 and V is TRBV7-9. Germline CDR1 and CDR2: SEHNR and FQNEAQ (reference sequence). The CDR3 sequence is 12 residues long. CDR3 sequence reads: CASSVGPGELFF.

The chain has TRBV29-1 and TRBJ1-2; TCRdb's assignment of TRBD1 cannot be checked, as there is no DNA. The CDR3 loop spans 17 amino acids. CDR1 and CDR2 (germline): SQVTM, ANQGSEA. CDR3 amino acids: CSVVDRGFSPNNYGYTF.

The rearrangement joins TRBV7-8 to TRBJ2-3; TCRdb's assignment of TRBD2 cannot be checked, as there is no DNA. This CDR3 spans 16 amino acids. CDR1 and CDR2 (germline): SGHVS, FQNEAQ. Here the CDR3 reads CASRESGRPGTDTQYF.

CDR3: CASSPPQGATYGYTF. The chain uses TRBV18 and TRBJ1-2; as DNA is missing, the TRBD1 call by TCRdb cannot be tested. This CDR3 has 15 residues. Germline assignment: CDR1 KGHSH and CDR2 LQKENI.

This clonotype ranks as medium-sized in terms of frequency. CDR3 region: CASSGAANTGELFF. The chain couples TRBV25-1 to TRBJ2-2. CDR3 length: 14 amino acids. Germline CDR1 reads MGHDK; CDR2 reads SYGVNS. The full variable domain, with the rest looked up from reference TRBV25-1 and TRBJ2-2, is EADIYQTPRYLVIGTGKKITLECSQTMGHDKMYWYQQDPGMELHLIHYSYGVNSTEKGDLSSESTVSRIRTEHFPLTLESARPSHTSQYLCASSGAANTGELFFGEGSRLTVL.

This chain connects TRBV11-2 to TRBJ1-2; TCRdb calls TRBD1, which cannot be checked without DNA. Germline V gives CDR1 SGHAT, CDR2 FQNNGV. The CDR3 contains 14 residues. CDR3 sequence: CASSLVPDRAGYTF.

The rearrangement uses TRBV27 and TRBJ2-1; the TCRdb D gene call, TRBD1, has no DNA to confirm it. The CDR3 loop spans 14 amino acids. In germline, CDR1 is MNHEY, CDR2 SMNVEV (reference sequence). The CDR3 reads CASRPLQGTNEQFF.

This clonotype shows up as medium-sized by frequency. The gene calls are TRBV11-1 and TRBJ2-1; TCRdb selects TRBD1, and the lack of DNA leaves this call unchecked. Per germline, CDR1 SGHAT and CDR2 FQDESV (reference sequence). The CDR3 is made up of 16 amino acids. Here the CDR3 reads CASSFTQGGPYNEQFF.

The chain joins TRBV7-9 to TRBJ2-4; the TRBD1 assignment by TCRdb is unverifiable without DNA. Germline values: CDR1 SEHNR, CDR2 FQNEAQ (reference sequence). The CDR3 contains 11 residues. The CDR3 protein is CASSFGQVQYF.

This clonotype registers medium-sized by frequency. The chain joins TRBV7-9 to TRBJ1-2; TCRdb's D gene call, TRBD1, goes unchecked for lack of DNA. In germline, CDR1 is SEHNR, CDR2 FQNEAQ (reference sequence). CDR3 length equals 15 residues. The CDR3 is CASSSRDRALGGYTF.

CDR3 residues: CASSLGMLNEQFF. J is TRBJ2-1 and V is TRBV7-9. CDR1 and CDR2 from the germline V gene are SEHNR and FQNEAQ (reference sequence). The CDR3 is made up of 13 amino acids.

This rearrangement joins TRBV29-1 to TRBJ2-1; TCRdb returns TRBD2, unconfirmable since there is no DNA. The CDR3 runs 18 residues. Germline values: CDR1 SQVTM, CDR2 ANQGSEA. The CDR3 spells CSVEDLSSGSRSYNEQFF.

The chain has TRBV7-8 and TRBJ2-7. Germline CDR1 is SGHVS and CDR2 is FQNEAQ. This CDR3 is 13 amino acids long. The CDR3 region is CASSPGSVYEQYF.

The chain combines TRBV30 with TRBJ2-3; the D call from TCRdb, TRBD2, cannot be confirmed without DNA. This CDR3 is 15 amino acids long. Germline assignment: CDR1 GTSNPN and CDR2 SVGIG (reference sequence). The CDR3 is CAFVGTGLGADTQYF. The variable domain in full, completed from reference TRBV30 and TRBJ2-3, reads SQTIHQWPATLVQPVGSPLSLECTVEGTSNPNLYWYRQAAGRGLQLLFYSVGIGQISSEVPQNLSASRPQDRQFILSSKKLLLSDSGFYLCAFVGTGLGADTQYFGPGTRLTVL.

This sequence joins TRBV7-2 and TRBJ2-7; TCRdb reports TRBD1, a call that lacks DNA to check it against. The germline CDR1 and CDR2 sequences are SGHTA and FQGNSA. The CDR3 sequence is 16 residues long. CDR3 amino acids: CASSLGLAGQVYEQYF.

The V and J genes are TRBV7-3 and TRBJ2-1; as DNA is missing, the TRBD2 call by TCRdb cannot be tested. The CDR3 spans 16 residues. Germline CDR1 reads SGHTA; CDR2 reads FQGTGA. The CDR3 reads CASSALAGGAYNEQFF. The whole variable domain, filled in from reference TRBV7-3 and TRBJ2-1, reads GAGVSQTPSNKVTEKGKYVELRCDPISGHTALYWYRQSLGQGPEFLIYFQGTGAADDSGLPNDRFFAVRPEGSVSTLKIQRTERGDSAVYLCASSALAGGAYNEQFFGPGTRLTVL.

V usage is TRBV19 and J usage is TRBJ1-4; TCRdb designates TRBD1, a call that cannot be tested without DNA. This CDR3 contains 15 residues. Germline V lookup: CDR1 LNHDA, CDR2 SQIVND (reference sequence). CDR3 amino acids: CASSTGQGANEKLFF. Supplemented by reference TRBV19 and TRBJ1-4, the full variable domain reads DGGITQSPKYLFRKEGQNVTLSCEQNLNHDAMYWYRQDPGQGLRLIYYSQIVNDFQKGDIAEGYSVSREKKESFPLTVTSAQKNPTAFYLCASSTGQGANEKLFFGSGTQLSVL.

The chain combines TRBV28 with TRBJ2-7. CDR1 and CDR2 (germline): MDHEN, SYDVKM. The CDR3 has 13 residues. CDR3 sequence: CASSLGIRYEQYF.

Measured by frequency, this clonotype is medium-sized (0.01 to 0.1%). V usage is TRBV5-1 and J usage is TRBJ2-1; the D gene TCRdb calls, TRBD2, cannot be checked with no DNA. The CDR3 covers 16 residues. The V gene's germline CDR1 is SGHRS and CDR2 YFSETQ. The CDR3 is CASSLEGRWSYNEQFF.

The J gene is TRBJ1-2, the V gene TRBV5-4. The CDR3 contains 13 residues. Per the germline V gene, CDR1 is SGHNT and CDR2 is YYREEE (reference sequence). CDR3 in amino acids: CASSLWTKDGYTF.

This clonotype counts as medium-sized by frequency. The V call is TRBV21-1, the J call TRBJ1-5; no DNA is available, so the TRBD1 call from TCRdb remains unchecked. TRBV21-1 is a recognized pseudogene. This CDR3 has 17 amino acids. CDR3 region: CASSDPYSDRGNQPQHF.

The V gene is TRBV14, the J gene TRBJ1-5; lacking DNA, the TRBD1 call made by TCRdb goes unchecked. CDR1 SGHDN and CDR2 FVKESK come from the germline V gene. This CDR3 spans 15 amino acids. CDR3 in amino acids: CASSPAGAGNQPQHF. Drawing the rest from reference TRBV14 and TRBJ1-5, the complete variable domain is EAGVTQFPSHSVIEKGQTVTLRCDPISGHDNLYWYRRVMGKEIKFLLHFVKESKQDESGMPNNRFLAERTGGTYSTLKVQPAELEDSGVYFCASSPAGAGNQPQHFGDGTRLSIL.

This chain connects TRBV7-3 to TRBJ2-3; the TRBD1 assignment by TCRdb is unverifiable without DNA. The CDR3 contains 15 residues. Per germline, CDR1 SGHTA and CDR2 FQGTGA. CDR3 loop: CASSLSGGAVDTQYF.

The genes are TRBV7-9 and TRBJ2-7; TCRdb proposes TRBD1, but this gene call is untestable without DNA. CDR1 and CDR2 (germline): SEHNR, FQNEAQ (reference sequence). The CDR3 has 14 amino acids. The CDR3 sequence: CASQSPLPSYEQYF.

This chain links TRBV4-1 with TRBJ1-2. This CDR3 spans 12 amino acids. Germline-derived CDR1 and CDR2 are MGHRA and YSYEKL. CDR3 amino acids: CASSQGDYGYTF.